The next 25 T cell receptor beta chains were all read from a single sample in a study of cytomegalovirus exposure and HLA in healthy donors. 13 Jbeta primers and 60 Vbeta primers were used for the PCR. Assay used: immunoSEQ multiplex PCR; TCRdb lists only in-frame clones, some missing. The top ten clones hold less than 7.5% of a sample with about 4,500 clones, 81% of them seen once. Sample: PBMCs. The receptors come from a woman between 40 and 50 years old in good health and CMV-seropositive.

The rearrangement joins TRBV5-6 to TRBJ1-3; no clear D gene. CDR3 length: 14 amino acids. Trimming took off 1 base at V and 3 bases at J, with 8 bases between the two ends. Germline CDR1 SGHDT, CDR2 YYEEEE. The CDR3 protein is CASSLRGYGNTIYF. The CDR3 region has the DNA TGTGCCAGCAGCTTGCGAGGGTATGGAAACACCATATATTTT.

V gene TRBV6-6 combines with J gene TRBJ2-5; the match to TRBD1 covers 10 bases. The CDR3 extends over 15 amino acids. Germline values: CDR1 MNHNY, CDR2 SVGAGI (reference sequence). The J segment lost 5 bases and the V segment lost 4 bases, leaving 7 bases of the junction unmatched. The CDR3 DNA follows: TGTGCCAGCAGTTGGGGACAGGGGATTACGGAGACCCAGTACTTC. It encodes CASSWGQGITETQYF.

The V gene is TRBV29-1, the J gene TRBJ1-2; D is unclear. CDR1 is SQVTM, CDR2 ANQGSEA, per germline. V was clipped by 7 bases and J by 0 bases, with 12 bases between them. This CDR3 region has 13 residues. As DNA, the CDR3 is TGCAGCGGATACCAGGCAGCTAACTATGGCTACACCTTC. Protein sequence: CSGYQAANYGYTF.

V is TRBV5-4 and J is TRBJ1-2; no clear D gene. This CDR3 is 16 amino acids long. The germline V gene has CDR1 SGHNT and CDR2 YYREEE (reference sequence). Trimming took 0 bases from V and 0 from J, leaving 12 bases between them. DNA for the CDR3: TGTGCCAGCAGCTTGGTGCAGTCCAGCGCTAACTATGGCTACACCTTC. This codes for CASSLVQSSANYGYTF.

The chain employs TRBV6-5 and TRBJ2-3; 9 bases are shared with TRBD2. The CDR3 is made up of 15 amino acids. Germline V gives CDR1 MNHEY, CDR2 SVGAGI. Germline trimming cut 5 bases from V and 3 bases from J; bases unmatched to any gene: 6. The CDR3 is CASSHLAGKTDTQYF. As DNA, the CDR3 is TGTGCCAGCAGTCACCTAGCGGGGAAAACAGATACGCAGTATTTT.

The chain has TRBV30 and TRBJ1-3; D may be TRBD1 (5 bases). The CDR3 extends over 12 amino acids. Germline values: CDR1 GTSNPN, CDR2 SVGIG (reference sequence). V dropped 4 bases and J dropped 5 bases, with 9 bases sitting between them. In nucleotides, the CDR3 is TGTGCCTGGACCGGGGGTAGAAACACCATATATTTT. It encodes CAWTGGRNTIYF.

The chain couples TRBV30 to TRBJ1-5, with 7 positions matching TRBD1. This CDR3 contains 14 residues. Germline V gene lookup returns CDR1 GTSNPN and CDR2 SVGIG (reference sequence). V dropped 1 base and J dropped 7; count of bases not matched to a gene: 7. The chain's CDR3 is CAWSEETGYQPQHF. CDR3 nucleotide sequence: TGTGCCTGGAGTGAGGAGACAGGGTACCAGCCCCAGCATTTT. The entire variable domain, with the rest obtained from reference TRBV30 and TRBJ1-5, is as follows: SQTIHQWPATLVQPVGSPLSLECTVEGTSNPNLYWYRQAAGRGLQLLFYSVGIGQISSEVPQNLSASRPQDRQFILSSKKLLLSDSGFYLCAWSEETGYQPQHFGDGTRLSIL.

The V gene is TRBV6-5, the J gene TRBJ1-2; 7 bases line up with TRBD1. The CDR3 loop spans 15 amino acids. The V gene's germline CDR1 is MNHEY and CDR2 SVGAGI. The V gene end was trimmed by 6 bases and the J gene end by 8 bases; junction bases not matched to a gene: 15. The CDR3 coding sequence is TGTGCCAGCAGCCGGTTACAGACAGGGTTGATGGGCTACACCTTC. Translating it yields CASSRLQTGLMGYTF.

The J gene is TRBJ2-7, the V gene TRBV5-1; possible D gene TRBD2, 6 bases. V dropped 0 bases and J dropped 4 bases, with 11 bases sitting between them. CDR3 length equals 14 residues. CDR1 and CDR2 from the germline V gene are SGHRS and YFSETQ. DNA for the CDR3: TGCGCCAGCAGCTTGGTCGGGAGTTTATACGAGCAGTACTTC. As protein: CASSLVGSLYEQYF.

The V call is TRBV6-5, the J call TRBJ2-2; D might be TRBD2 (5 bases). Trimming cost V 7 bases and J 8 bases, with 11 bases left between them. The germline V gene has CDR1 MNHEY and CDR2 SVGAGI. CDR3 size: 12 residues. The DNA of the CDR3 is TGTGCCAGCACCCTCCCGGGAGGGGAGCTGTTTTTT. Translation: CASTLPGGELFF.

Here the CDR3 DNA reads TGTGCCTGGAGGCCAGGGGGCGATGGCTACACCTTC. Amino acid sequence: CAWRPGGDGYTF. The chain employs TRBV30 and TRBJ1-2; 8 positions match TRBD1. With V trimmed by 3 bases and J by 6 bases, 3 bases remained unmatched. The CDR3 contains 12 residues. Germline V gene sequence: CDR1 GTSNPN, CDR2 SVGIG (reference sequence). The full variable domain, with the rest looked up from reference TRBV30 and TRBJ1-2, is SQTIHQWPATLVQPVGSPLSLECTVEGTSNPNLYWYRQAAGRGLQLLFYSVGIGQISSEVPQNLSASRPQDRQFILSSKKLLLSDSGFYLCAWRPGGDGYTFGSGTRLTVV.

This chain uses TRBV6-1 with TRBJ1-2; a weak D match, TRBD1 (6 bases). Germline CDR1 reads MNHNS; CDR2 reads SASEGT. V was trimmed by 1 base and J by 7 bases, leaving 16 bases between them. The CDR3 runs to 15 residues. The CDR3 DNA sequence: TGTGCCAGCAGTGAAGAGATACAGGGAAATTCTGGCTACACCTTC. Translation gives CASSEEIQGNSGYTF.

The V and J genes are TRBV29-1 and TRBJ1-2, with 7 nucleotides matching TRBD1. The CDR3 covers 14 residues. V gave up 5 bases and J gave up 7 bases; unmatched junction bases: 13. The germline gives CDR1 SQVTM, CDR2 ANQGSEA. As DNA, the CDR3 is TGCAGCGTTAGCTTGGGAACAGGGGAGGTTGGCTACACCTTC. This encodes CSVSLGTGEVGYTF.

The chain is built from TRBV29-1 and TRBJ1-2; TRBD1 might be the D (5 bases). Trimming removed 3 bases at V and 3 bases at J, with 14 bases between. Per germline, CDR1 SQVTM and CDR2 ANQGSEA. The CDR3 has 14 residues. CDR3 DNA sequence: TGCAGCGTTGAGCTACAGGCCCCCCACTATGGCTACACCTTC. Translated: CSVELQAPHYGYTF.

V and J are TRBV30 and TRBJ1-5; D ambiguous. Trimming stripped 3 bases from V and 4 bases from J, with 7 bases between. This CDR3 is built from 12 residues. Germline V lookup: CDR1 GTSNPN, CDR2 SVGIG (reference sequence). The CDR3 loop is CAWSLPNQPQHF. CDR3 sequence (DNA): TGTGCCTGGAGCCTACCGAATCAGCCCCAGCATTTT.

The chain employs TRBV30 and TRBJ2-7; TRBD2 might be the D (5 bases). The germline CDR1 and CDR2 sequences are GTSNPN and SVGIG (reference sequence). The CDR3 length is 12 residues. Trimming took 3 bases from V and 6 from J, leaving 12 bases between them. Written as DNA, the CDR3 is TGTGCCTGGAGGACGATGAGGGCCGAGCAGTACTTC. This gives the protein CAWRTMRAEQYF. Complete variable domain (other parts from reference TRBV30 and TRBJ2-7): SQTIHQWPATLVQPVGSPLSLECTVEGTSNPNLYWYRQAAGRGLQLLFYSVGIGQISSEVPQNLSASRPQDRQFILSSKKLLLSDSGFYLCAWRTMRAEQYFGPGTRLTVT.

The gene calls are TRBV30 and TRBJ2-7, with 7 bases that match TRBD1. The CDR3 contains 12 residues. CDR1 and CDR2 from the germline V gene are GTSNPN and SVGIG (reference sequence). The ends lost 3 bases at V and 7 bases at J; junction bases unmatched: 6. The CDR3: CAWSSQGIEQYF. The DNA for the CDR3 is TGTGCCTGGAGCTCACAGGGGATAGAGCAGTACTTC.

This chain links TRBV6-5 with TRBJ1-1, with D tentatively TRBD1 (6 bases). Trimming took off 6 bases at V and 4 bases at J, with 15 bases between the two ends. Germline V gene sequence: CDR1 MNHEY, CDR2 SVGAGI. This CDR3 is built from 14 residues. In DNA, the CDR3 is TGTGCCAGCAGCCTGACAGGAAAAGGCACTGAAGCTTTCTTT. As protein: CASSLTGKGTEAFF.

V gene TRBV30 combines with J gene TRBJ1-1; 7 positions agree with TRBD1. V gave up 3 bases and J gave up 6 bases; unmatched junction bases: 7. In germline, CDR1 is GTSNPN, CDR2 SVGIG (reference sequence). This CDR3 has 13 residues. The CDR3 DNA is TGTGCCTGGAGCACTAACAGGGGTTCTGAAGCTTTCTTT. Residues: CAWSTNRGSEAFF.

The rearrangement uses TRBV29-1 and TRBJ1-3, with D possibly being TRBD1 (5 bases). The V end was cut by 6 bases, the J end by 1 base, with 7 bases between. The germline V gene has CDR1 SQVTM and CDR2 ANQGSEA. The CDR3 is made up of 12 amino acids. Written as DNA, the CDR3 is TGCAGCGTCCAGGGATCTGGAAACACCATATATTTT. Encoded protein: CSVQGSGNTIYF.

The gene calls are TRBV2 and TRBJ2-1, with TRBD1 matching over 8 bases. CDR3 length equals 16 residues. J was trimmed by 6 bases and V by 5 bases; bases with no gene match: 12. Germline CDR1 and CDR2: SNHLY and FYNNEI. In DNA form, the CDR3 reads TGTGCCAGCAGTTTGGACAGGGTAGGGTACAGCAATGAGCAGTTCTTC. This translates into CASSLDRVGYSNEQFF. Supplemented by reference TRBV2 and TRBJ2-1, the full variable domain reads EPEVTQTPSHQVTQMGQEVILRCVPISNHLYFYWYRQILGQKVEFLVSFYNNEISEKSEIFDDQFSVERPDGSNFTLKIRSTKLEDSAMYFCASSLDRVGYSNEQFFGPGTRLTVL.

V is TRBV5-4 and J is TRBJ2-5, with a weak D call TRBD2 (6 bases). Germline V gives CDR1 SGHNT, CDR2 YYREEE (reference sequence). This CDR3 spans 14 amino acids. The V and J ends lost 4 bases and 2 bases respectively, with 12 bases between them. CDR3 protein: CASSEGTSQETQYF. The CDR3 nucleotides read TGTGCCAGCAGCGAGGGGACTTCACAAGAGACCCAGTACTTC.

The V gene is TRBV29-1, the J gene TRBJ1-5, with D maybe TRBD1 (5 bases). The CDR3 has 14 amino acids. V was shortened by 0 bases and J by 10 bases, with 16 bases between the two germline ends. Germline assignment: CDR1 SQVTM and CDR2 ANQGSEA. The CDR3 region is CSVEEVAGGGPQHF. The CDR3 nucleotides read TGCAGCGTTGAAGAGGTTGCCGGGGGGGGACCCCAGCATTTT.

CDR3: CSAGPYNEQFF. CDR3 DNA: TGCAGCGCTGGGCCTTACAATGAGCAGTTCTTC. The gene calls are TRBV29-1 and TRBJ2-1, with D unclear. This CDR3 is 11 amino acids long. Germline CDR1 reads SQVTM; CDR2 reads ANQGSEA. Trimming stripped 7 bases from V and 4 bases from J, with 8 bases between.

V gene TRBV28 combines with J gene TRBJ2-1; maybe TRBD1 (5 bases). Germline V gene lookup returns CDR1 MDHEN and CDR2 SYDVKM. This CDR3 has 15 amino acids. V lost 4 bases to trimming and J lost 3 bases, with 13 bases between them. DNA of the CDR3: TGTGCCAGCAGTTCCCCAGGGATGGGCTACAATGAGCAGTTCTTC. It is translated as CASSSPGMGYNEQFF.